One and the same sample provided the 9 T cell receptor beta chains below, sequenced in a study of sequential checkpoint blockade in melanoma. Treatment noted: randomized to nivolumab then ipilimumab (arm A) or the reverse (arm B). Produced via immunoSEQ multiplex PCR; TCRdb's table is partial and in-frame only. Of tens of thousands of clones listed, roughly 80% were seen once; the top ten hold over 9.5%. Here the sequenced sample was CD8+ T cells sorted from blood (inferred from file names), taken from a patient given nivolumab and ipilimumab in sequence. The receptors originated from a human donor with melanoma.

The chain employs TRBV9 and TRBJ2-7, with a weak D call TRBD1 (5 bases). Germline CDR1 is SGDLS and CDR2 is YYNGEE. The V gene lost 5 bases and the J gene lost 2 bases, with 11 bases spanning the gap. CDR3 length: 13 residues. The CDR3 DNA follows: TGTGCCAGCAGGTCCCAGGGTACCTACGAGCAGTACTTC. Residues: CASRSQGTYEQYF.

J is TRBJ2-1 and V is TRBV6-5, with 10 bases identical to TRBD2. The CDR3 sequence is 15 residues long. With V trimmed by 2 bases and J by 7 bases, 5 bases remained unmatched. Germline V gene sequence: CDR1 MNHEY, CDR2 SVGAGI. The CDR3 DNA follows: TGTGCCAGCAGTTACGCTGGACTAGCGGCAAATGAGCAGTTCTTC. Protein sequence: CASSYAGLAANEQFF.

The chain employs TRBV15 and TRBJ2-7; 7 nucleotides line up with TRBD1. The CDR3 runs 14 residues. Germline V gene data show CDR1 as LNHNV and CDR2 as YYDKDF (reference sequence). Trimming cost V 5 bases and J 2 bases; bases outside gene matches: 6. CDR3 DNA sequence: TGTGCCACCAGCCCCACCGGGACAGCCTACGAGCAGTACTTC. Its translation is CATSPTGTAYEQYF.

This chain connects TRBV4-3 to TRBJ2-3, with D possibly TRBD2 on 5 matching bases. This CDR3 region has 14 residues. The ends were cut back, 1 base at V and 2 bases at J, with 7 bases in the middle. CDR1 and CDR2 (germline): LGHNA, YSLEER. The chain's CDR3 is CASSQAGFTDTQYF. The CDR3, as DNA: TGCGCCAGCAGCCAAGCGGGATTCACAGATACGCAGTATTTT.

V usage is TRBV30 and J usage is TRBJ2-6, with D unclear. V lost 0 bases to trimming and J lost 0 bases, with 12 bases between them. Germline assignment: CDR1 GTSNPN and CDR2 SVGIG (reference sequence). The CDR3 has 17 amino acids. CDR3 in DNA: TGTGCCTGGAGTGTATCCGGGTCAAACTCTGGGGCCAACGTCCTGACTTTC. This gives the protein CAWSVSGSNSGANVLTF.

As to this clone: The junction differs from germline at one of its ends, possibly a read error. The gene calls are TRBV30 and TRBJ2-7; D might be TRBD2 (6 bases). The CDR3 loop spans 15 amino acids. Per germline, CDR1 GTSNPN and CDR2 SVGIG (reference sequence). CDR3 in amino acids: CAWSPLGRSAYEQCF. The CDR3 DNA sequence: TGTGCCTGGAGTCCCCTGGGGAGGTCCGCCTACGAGCAGTGCTTC.

The rearrangement uses TRBV9 and TRBJ2-3, with 8 bases identical to TRBD2. The CDR3 contains 16 residues. V dropped 2 bases and J dropped 4; count of bases not matched to a gene: 9. Germline-derived CDR1 and CDR2 are SGDLS and YYNGEE. CDR3 sequence reads: CASSVWGLGHSDTQYF. CDR3 nucleotides: TGTGCCAGCAGCGTGTGGGGACTAGGGCATTCAGATACGCAGTATTTT.

The chain employs TRBV11-2 and TRBJ2-7; maybe TRBD1 (5 bases). The CDR3 spans 13 residues. V was cut by 1 base and J by 9 bases, with 13 bases left in between. Germline CDR1 reads SGHAT; CDR2 reads FQNNGV. The CDR3 protein is CASSLGAGNSQYF. The CDR3 DNA is TGTGCCAGCAGCTTAGGGGCAGGGAACTCGCAGTACTTC. Full variable domain (rest looked up from reference TRBV11-2 and TRBJ2-7): EAGVAQSPRYKIIEKRQSVAFWCNPISGHATLYWYQQILGQGPKLLIQFQNNGVVDDSQLPKDRFSAERLKGVDSTLKIQPAKLEDSAVYLCASSLGAGNSQYFGPGTRLTVT.

This chain uses TRBV9 with TRBJ2-5, with TRBD1 as a possible D gene (6 bases). The germline V and J ends were trimmed by 0 bases and 3 bases, with 24 bases remaining between them. The germline gives CDR1 SGDLS, CDR2 YYNGEE. The CDR3 runs 19 residues. The DNA for the CDR3 is TGTGCCAGCAGCGTAGACCCCCCGCTTCCCGGGACACCTAAAGAGACCCAGTACTTC. It specifies CASSVDPPLPGTPKETQYF. Based on the CDR3 plus reference TRBV9 and TRBJ2-5, the full variable domain is DSGVTQTPKHLITATGQRVTLRCSPRSGDLSVYWYQQSLDQGLQFLIQYYNGEERAKGNILERFSAQQFPDLHSELNLSSLELGDSALYFCASSVDPPLPGTPKETQYFGPGTRLLVL.